Given below is one TCR beta chain in context. As yet, its antigen is unknown. This entry belongs to a study of radiotherapy plus CTLA-4 blockade in lung cancer. The germline V gene has CDR1 MNHEY and CDR2 SMNVEV (reference sequence). Trimming removed 6 bases from V and 4 bases from J; junction bases left unmatched: 6. This CDR3 is built from 14 residues. General observations from the study: After treatment with radiotherapy plus ipilimumab, TCR clones that came from the tumor expanded in blood.

Sequenced by immunoSEQ multiplex PCR; TCRdb stores in-frame clones only, minus some. The sample lists more than 35,000 clones; 75% to 90% were seen once. This chain uses TRBV27 with TRBJ1-5; 7 bases are shared with TRBD1. The origin of this receptor is a human donor with non-small cell lung cancer who had stable disease on radiotherapy plus ipilimumab. The sequences come from peripheral blood, collected from a patient treated with radiotherapy plus ipilimumab. The chain's CDR3 is CASSRDRLNQPQHF. The CDR3 region has the DNA TGTGCCAGCAGCCGGGACAGACTAAATCAGCCCCAGCATTTT.